The T cell receptor (beta chain) described here comes from a study of control samples from healthy donors and cancer patients. Germline CDR1 reads WNHNN; CDR2 reads SYGVQD (reference sequence). This CDR3 is 13 amino acids long. V shed 3 bases, J shed 6 bases, and the junction held 4 bases outside the gene matches. The method was immunoSEQ multiplex PCR; TCRdb's version includes in-frame clones alone and lacks a portion of them. Among approximately 190,000 clones listed, about nine tenths were seen once. The chain uses TRBV10-1 and TRBJ1-2; 7 nucleotides line up with TRBD1. This clonotype was obtained from a young man in good health. The material sequenced was blood. The CDR3 sequence is CASSDDRADGYTF. For the CDR3, the DNA is TGCGCCAGCAGTGATGACAGGGCGGATGGCTACACCTTC.